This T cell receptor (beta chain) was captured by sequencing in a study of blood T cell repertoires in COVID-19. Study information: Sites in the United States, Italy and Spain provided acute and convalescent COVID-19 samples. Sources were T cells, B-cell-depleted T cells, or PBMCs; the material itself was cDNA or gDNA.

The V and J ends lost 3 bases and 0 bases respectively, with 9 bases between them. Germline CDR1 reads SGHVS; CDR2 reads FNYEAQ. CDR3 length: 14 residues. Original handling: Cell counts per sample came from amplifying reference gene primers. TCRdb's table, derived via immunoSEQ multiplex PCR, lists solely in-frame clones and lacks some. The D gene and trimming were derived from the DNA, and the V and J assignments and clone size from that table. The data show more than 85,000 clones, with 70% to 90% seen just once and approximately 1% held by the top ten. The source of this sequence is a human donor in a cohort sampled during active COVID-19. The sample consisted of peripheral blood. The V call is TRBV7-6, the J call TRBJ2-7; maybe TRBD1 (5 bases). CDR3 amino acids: CASSLVQGSYEQYF. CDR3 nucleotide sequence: TGTGCCAGCAGCTTGGTCCAGGGCTCCTACGAGCAGTACTTC. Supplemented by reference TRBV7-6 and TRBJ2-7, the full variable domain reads GAGVSQSPRYKVTKRGQDVALRCDPISGHVSLYWYRQALGQGPEFLTYFNYEAQQDKSGLPNDRFSAERPEGSISTLTIQRTEQRDSAMYRCASSLVQGSYEQYFGPGTRLTVT.